A selection of T cell receptor beta chains follows, all from one sample in a study of CD4+ T cells in melanoma. Measured with immunoSEQ multiplex PCR; TCRdb has only the in-frame clones, and not every one. In the table there are 9,000 to 10,000 clones, around 63% of which are singletons. Material for sequencing was peripheral blood. The receptor set was obtained from a human donor with melanoma. CDR3s include the opening cysteine and the closing phenylalanine or tryptophan. The order of the fields is clone size, V gene, D gene, J gene, CDR3 DNA, CDR3 protein. D genes are given only for firm matches. Expanded clones are given a class, and other clones once, few, many or no size at all.

abundance: NA; v_gene: TRBV10-3; d_gene: NA; j_gene: TRBJ1-2; CDR3nt: TGTGCCATCAGTCCGGACGGATATGGCTACACCTTC; CDR3aa: CAISPDGYGYTF
abundance: once; v_gene: TRBV18; d_gene: NA; j_gene: TRBJ2-1; CDR3nt: TGTGCCAGCTCACCACGGGCTAATACAGGCAATGAGCAGTTCTTC; CDR3aa: CASSPRANTGNEQFF
abundance: once; v_gene: TRBV6-5; d_gene: TRBD1; j_gene: TRBJ1-4; CDR3nt: TGTGCCAGCAGTTACAGGGGGCGCGAAAAACTGTTTTTT; CDR3aa: CASSYRGREKLFF
abundance: medium-sized; v_gene: TRBV7-8; d_gene: NA; j_gene: TRBJ2-6; CDR3nt: TGTGCCAGCAGCTCCTTCGGTCGTGGCTCTGGGGCCAACGTCCTGACTTTC; CDR3aa: CASSSFGRGSGANVLTF
abundance: NA; v_gene: TRBV5-1; d_gene: TRBD1; j_gene: TRBJ1-1; CDR3nt: TGCGCCAGCAGCTCTCGGACAGGGAACACTGAAGCTTTCTTT; CDR3aa: CASSSRTGNTEAFF
abundance: NA; v_gene: TRBV5-1; d_gene: NA; j_gene: TRBJ2-3; CDR3nt: TGCGCCAGCAGCTTGTTAGTGGGGGGCTCAGATACGCAGTATTTT; CDR3aa: CASSLLVGGSDTQYF
abundance: NA; v_gene: TRBV7-9; d_gene: NA; j_gene: TRBJ1-2; CDR3nt: TGTGCCAGCAGCTTAGCGGGCAGGGCTAACTATGGCTACACCTTC; CDR3aa: CASSLAGRANYGYTF
abundance: few; v_gene: TRBV5-6; d_gene: NA; j_gene: TRBJ2-7; CDR3nt: TGTGCCAGCAGCTTGGATGTGGGCACCTCCGAGCAGTACTTC; CDR3aa: CASSLDVGTSEQYF
abundance: NA; v_gene: TRBV7-6; d_gene: NA; j_gene: TRBJ1-2; CDR3nt: TGTGCCAGCAGGGCTCCAGGGGACTATGGCTACACCTTC; CDR3aa: CASRAPGDYGYTF
abundance: medium-sized; v_gene: TRBV7-9; d_gene: TRBD1; j_gene: TRBJ2-5; CDR3nt: TGTGCCAGCAGCTTAGCCAGGGGGCCCCAAGAGACCCAGTACTTC; CDR3aa: CASSLARGPQETQYF
abundance: NA; v_gene: TRBV4-3; d_gene: NA; j_gene: TRBJ1-1; CDR3nt: TGCGCCAGCAGCCAAGAAGGCCGGGCTGAAGCTTTCTTT; CDR3aa: CASSQEGRAEAFF
abundance: once; v_gene: TRBV5-8; d_gene: NA; j_gene: TRBJ2-7; CDR3nt: TGTGCCAGCAGCTATGACCCAGACTACGAGCAGTACTTC; CDR3aa: CASSYDPDYEQYF
abundance: NA; v_gene: TRBV9; d_gene: NA; j_gene: TRBJ2-3; CDR3nt: TGTGCCAGCACGGCAGACTTGGCAGATACGCAGTATTTT; CDR3aa: CASTADLADTQYF
abundance: few; v_gene: TRBV18; d_gene: TRBD1; j_gene: TRBJ2-1; CDR3nt: TGTGCCAGCTCACCCGGACAGGGCTATGAGCAGTTCTTC; CDR3aa: CASSPGQGYEQFF
abundance: NA; v_gene: TRBV6-6; d_gene: NA; j_gene: TRBJ2-3; CDR3nt: TGTGCCAGCAGTTACAGGGAAACAGATACGCAGTATTTT; CDR3aa: CASSYRETDTQYF
abundance: few; v_gene: TRBV5-1; d_gene: NA; j_gene: TRBJ1-1; CDR3nt: TGCGCCAGCAGCCATGAACAGCTTATGAACACTGAAGCTTTCTTT; CDR3aa: CASSHEQLMNTEAFF
abundance: many; v_gene: TRBV7-8; d_gene: NA; j_gene: TRBJ1-2; CDR3nt: TGTGCCAGCAGCTTAAATAAGGGAATCTATGGCTACACCTTC; CDR3aa: CASSLNKGIYGYTF
abundance: NA; v_gene: TRBV19; d_gene: TRBD1; j_gene: TRBJ1-2; CDR3nt: TGTGCCAGTAGTACCACGAGGACAGGGTCGGGCTATGGCTACACCTTC; CDR3aa: CASSTTRTGSGYGYTF
abundance: NA; v_gene: TRBV5-8; d_gene: NA; j_gene: TRBJ2-5; CDR3nt: TGTGCCAGCAGCTTGGAAGGGGACTTGGAGACCCAGTACTTC; CDR3aa: CASSLEGDLETQYF
abundance: NA; v_gene: TRBV28; d_gene: NA; j_gene: TRBJ1-4; CDR3nt: TGTGCCAGCAGTTTAGTCCGGACAACTAATGAAAAACTGTTTTTT; CDR3aa: CASSLVRTTNEKLFF
abundance: few; v_gene: TRBV7-2; d_gene: NA; j_gene: TRBJ2-3; CDR3nt: TGTGCCAGCAGCTTAGACGTTGTATTTCAGGATACGCAGTATTTT; CDR3aa: CASSLDVVFQDTQYF
abundance: NA; v_gene: TRBV11-2; d_gene: NA; j_gene: TRBJ2-7; CDR3nt: TGTGCCAGCAGCCACCTACGGACAGACCGCTCCTACGAGCAGTACTTC; CDR3aa: CASSHLRTDRSYEQYF
abundance: NA; v_gene: TRBV4-1; d_gene: NA; j_gene: TRBJ2-1; CDR3nt: TGCGCCAGCAGCCACCGGGACGACAATGAGCAGTTCTTC; CDR3aa: CASSHRDDNEQFF
abundance: NA; v_gene: TRBV4-2; d_gene: NA; j_gene: TRBJ2-4; CDR3nt: TGTGCCAGCAGCCAAGATTCAGGGTCGGGCATTCAGTACTTC; CDR3aa: CASSQDSGSGIQYF
abundance: NA; v_gene: TRBV7-2; d_gene: TRBD1; j_gene: TRBJ1-1; CDR3nt: TGTGCCAGCAGCGCTAGACCCCTCGGGACAGGGGGAACTGAAGCTTTCTTT; CDR3aa: CASSARPLGTGGTEAFF
abundance: NA; v_gene: TRBV14; d_gene: NA; j_gene: TRBJ1-4; CDR3nt: TGTGCCAGCAGTCTCCAGGGTTTGTCTAATGAAAAACTGTTTTTT; CDR3aa: CASSLQGLSNEKLFF
abundance: NA; v_gene: TRBV10-3; d_gene: NA; j_gene: TRBJ2-2; CDR3nt: TGTGCCATCAGTAAGGCGGGTGCTAACACCGGGGAGCTGTTTTTT; CDR3aa: CAISKAGANTGELFF
abundance: NA; v_gene: TRBV30; d_gene: TRBD1; j_gene: TRBJ1-4; CDR3nt: TGTGCCTGGAGCCGACAGGGGGCTAATGAAAAACTGTTTTTT; CDR3aa: CAWSRQGANEKLFF
abundance: once; v_gene: TRBV6-1; d_gene: TRBD1; j_gene: TRBJ1-5; CDR3nt: TGTGCCAGCAGTGAAACAACAGGGGGCGGCCAGCCCCAGCATTTT; CDR3aa: CASSETTGGGQPQHF
abundance: NA; v_gene: TRBV6-6; d_gene: NA; j_gene: TRBJ1-6; CDR3nt: TGTGCCAGCAGTTACTCAGAGGACATAAATTCACCCCTCCACTTT; CDR3aa: CASSYSEDINSPLHF
abundance: NA; v_gene: TRBV19; d_gene: TRBD2; j_gene: TRBJ2-2; CDR3nt: TGTGCCAGTAGTATCTCCGCGGGGGGTGGCACCGGGGAGCTGTTTTTT; CDR3aa: CASSISAGGGTGELFF
abundance: NA; v_gene: TRBV19; d_gene: NA; j_gene: TRBJ1-6; CDR3nt: TGTGCCAGTACGGAAGGGTGGTATTCACCCCTCCACTTT; CDR3aa: CASTEGWYSPLHF
abundance: few; v_gene: TRBV9; d_gene: TRBD1; j_gene: TRBJ2-7; CDR3nt: TGTGCCAGCAGCGTAGGGGACAGGGGGCTTAGCGAGCAGTACTTC; CDR3aa: CASSVGDRGLSEQYF
abundance: medium-sized; v_gene: TRBV28; d_gene: NA; j_gene: TRBJ2-7; CDR3nt: TGTGCCAGCACTCACTCCGATCGGCAGTACTTC; CDR3aa: CASTHSDRQYF
abundance: NA; v_gene: TRBV27; d_gene: NA; j_gene: TRBJ2-5; CDR3nt: TGTGCCAGCAGCCCTGGAATCGGTAAAGCAGGTTCGGTGGAGACCCAGTACTTC; CDR3aa: CASSPGIGKAGSVETQYF
abundance: NA; v_gene: TRBV5-6; d_gene: NA; j_gene: TRBJ2-2; CDR3nt: TGTGCCAGCAGCTTGGTCAGCGAGGAGCTGTTTTTT; CDR3aa: CASSLVSEELFF
abundance: few; v_gene: TRBV6-5; d_gene: NA; j_gene: TRBJ1-2; CDR3nt: TGTGCCAGCAGTTACGGGAGGAACTATGGCTACACCTTC; CDR3aa: CASSYGRNYGYTF
abundance: NA; v_gene: TRBV11-1; d_gene: NA; j_gene: TRBJ2-1; CDR3nt: TGTGCCAGCAGCTTGACAGTCCTAAACTACAATGAGCAGTTCTTC; CDR3aa: CASSLTVLNYNEQFF
abundance: once; v_gene: TRBV19; d_gene: TRBD1; j_gene: TRBJ2-1; CDR3nt: TGTGCCAGTAGTACGACCGGACAGGGAACTGAGCAGTTCTTC; CDR3aa: CASSTTGQGTEQFF
abundance: NA; v_gene: TRBV7-9; d_gene: TRBD1; j_gene: TRBJ1-6; CDR3nt: TGTGCCAGCAGCTTATTGACAGGGGGTAATTCACCCCTCCACTTT; CDR3aa: CASSLLTGGNSPLHF
abundance: NA; v_gene: TRBV6-5; d_gene: TRBD2; j_gene: TRBJ2-5; CDR3nt: TGTGCCAGCAGTTACGGGACTAGCGGAGAAGAGACCCAGTACTTC; CDR3aa: CASSYGTSGEETQYF
abundance: NA; v_gene: TRBV4-1; d_gene: TRBD1; j_gene: TRBJ1-2; CDR3nt: TGCGCCAGCAGCCAATTACAGGGGGCGGTGGATGGCTACACCTTC; CDR3aa: CASSQLQGAVDGYTF
abundance: NA; v_gene: TRBV7-2; d_gene: NA; j_gene: TRBJ1-2; CDR3nt: TGTGCCAGCAGCTTAAGTTCACAGGGAGCCGTCTACACCTTC; CDR3aa: CASSLSSQGAVYTF
abundance: NA; v_gene: TRBV11-3; d_gene: NA; j_gene: TRBJ2-3; CDR3nt: TGTGCCAGCAGCTTACACGGAGATACGCAGTATTTT; CDR3aa: CASSLHGDTQYF
abundance: NA; v_gene: TRBV28; d_gene: NA; j_gene: TRBJ1-1; CDR3nt: TGTGCCAGCAGTTTCAGGGACATGAACACTGAAGCTTTCTTT; CDR3aa: CASSFRDMNTEAFF
abundance: NA; v_gene: TRBV29-1; d_gene: TRBD2; j_gene: TRBJ2-1; CDR3nt: TGCAGCGTAATGAGGACTAGCGGGGCCGAGGGTGAGCAGTTCTTC; CDR3aa: CSVMRTSGAEGEQFF
abundance: NA; v_gene: TRBV29-1; d_gene: NA; j_gene: TRBJ2-7; CDR3nt: TGCAGCGTTGTACTAGCTAGAGAGCAGTACTTC; CDR3aa: CSVVLAREQYF
abundance: NA; v_gene: TRBV6-6; d_gene: NA; j_gene: TRBJ2-7; CDR3nt: TGTGCCAGCAGTATGCAGGGGTTCTACGAGCAGTACTTC; CDR3aa: CASSMQGFYEQYF
abundance: NA; v_gene: TRBV4-1; d_gene: NA; j_gene: TRBJ2-1; CDR3nt: TGCGCCAGCAGCCACCCGACAGGTCCCTACAATGAGCAGTTCTTC; CDR3aa: CASSHPTGPYNEQFF
abundance: NA; v_gene: TRBV27; d_gene: NA; j_gene: TRBJ2-2; CDR3nt: TGTGCCAGCAGTCCCGGGACCGGGGAGCTGTTTTTT; CDR3aa: CASSPGTGELFF
abundance: NA; v_gene: TRBV11-2; d_gene: NA; j_gene: TRBJ2-7; CDR3nt: TGTGCCAGCAGCTTAGAGGGGACACCTACCTACGAGCAGTACTTC; CDR3aa: CASSLEGTPTYEQYF